Listed below are T cell receptor beta chains from one sample, sequenced in a study of human thymus T cells. Assay: immunoSEQ multiplex PCR; the TCRdb copy retains only in-frame clones and omits some. The sample holds about 78,000 clones, approximately 96% seen once. Sequencing was carried out using thymus tissue. The receptors originated from a boy in the first two years of life with a congenital heart defect but otherwise immunologically healthy. CDR3s include the opening cysteine and the closing phenylalanine or tryptophan. D genes are given only for firm matches. Clone size is shown for a subset of rows, as once, few, many or a class of expanded clone.

d_call	clone_size	j_call	cdr3_length	v_call	cdr3_aa	cdr3_nt
TRBD1	-	TRBJ2-3	17	TRBV19	CASSTTPTGRGTDTQYF	TGTGCCAGTAGTACCACCCCGACAGGGCGGGGCACAGATACGCAGTATTTT
-	once	TRBJ1-1	12	TRBV7-9	CASSFSVTEAFF	TGTGCCAGCAGCTTCTCGGTCACTGAAGCTTTCTTT
TRBD2	once	TRBJ2-7	16	TRBV7-2	CASSFFSGGLHYEQYF	TGTGCCAGCAGCTTTTTCAGCGGGGGACTCCACTACGAGCAGTACTTC
-	-	TRBJ2-7	14	TRBV6-5	CASRPQGGPYEQYF	TGTGCCAGCAGGCCACAGGGTGGCCCCTACGAGCAGTACTTC
-	-	TRBJ2-5	17	TRBV28	CASSPSPGQRHEETQYF	TGTGCCAGCAGTCCTAGTCCGGGGCAAAGGCATGAAGAGACCCAGTACTTC
TRBD1	-	TRBJ2-7	17	TRBV27	CASSLSRTGESSYEQYF	TGTGCCAGCAGTTTATCGCGGACAGGGGAGAGCTCCTACGAGCAGTACTTC
-	-	TRBJ1-3	17	TRBV21-1	CASSWEVGIHSGNTIYF	TGTGCCAGCAGCTGGGAGGTCGGGATTCACTCTGGAAACACCATATATTTT
TRBD1	-	TRBJ1-2	15	TRBV27	CASSVGQGMGYGYTF	TGTGCCAGCAGTGTAGGACAGGGAATGGGCTATGGCTACACCTTC
TRBD1	-	TRBJ1-5	17	TRBV12-5	CASGLGRAGQAGQPQHF	TGTGCTAGTGGTTTGGGCCGAGCGGGACAGGCTGGGCAGCCCCAGCATTTT
-	-	TRBJ2-7	14	TRBV10-3	CAISESKGPYEQYF	TGTGCCATCAGTGAGTCGAAGGGTCCCTACGAGCAGTACTTC
TRBD2	-	TRBJ2-3	17	TRBV5-8	CASSSETSGVSTDTQYF	TGTGCCAGCAGCTCCGAGACTAGCGGGGTTAGCACAGATACGCAGTATTTT
-	-	TRBJ2-7	14	TRBV6-1	CASSERDSSYEQYF	TGTGCCAGCAGTGAAAGGGACTCCTCCTACGAGCAGTACTTC
TRBD1	-	TRBJ1-1	14	TRBV5-4	CASSYRQGRAEAFF	TGTGCCAGCAGTTACCGACAGGGAAGGGCTGAAGCTTTCTTT
-	-	TRBJ2-1	13	TRBV27	CASSPPRYNEQFF	TGTGCCAGCAGTCCCCCGAGGTACAATGAGCAGTTCTTC
-	-	TRBJ1-2	15	TRBV9	CASSVGRVGYYGYTF	TGTGCCAGCAGCGTAGGGAGGGTAGGGTACTATGGCTACACCTTC
-	-	TRBJ2-5	14	TRBV11-2	CASSLGRLWKTQYF	TGTGCCAGCAGCTTAGGGCGGCTTTGGAAGACCCAGTACTTC
TRBD2	-	TRBJ2-5	16	TRBV5-3	CARSLIIGGFQETQYF	TGTGCCAGAAGCTTGATTATCGGGGGGTTTCAAGAGACCCAGTACTTC
-	-	TRBJ2-3	14	TRBV30	CAWSLTPLPDTQYF	TGTGCCTGGAGTCTTACGCCCCTCCCCGATACGCAGTATTTT
TRBD2	-	TRBJ2-7	15	TRBV30	CAWSVIAGNTYEQYF	TGTGCCTGGAGTGTAATAGCGGGGAATACCTACGAGCAGTACTTC
-	once	TRBJ1-1	16	TRBV14	CASSQEGPIINTEAFF	TGTGCCAGCAGCCAAGAGGGCCCAATCATTAACACTGAAGCTTTCTTT
TRBD1	-	TRBJ1-5	13	TRBV5-4	CASSWGQDQPQHF	TGTGCCAGCAGCTGGGGACAGGATCAGCCCCAGCATTTT
-	-	TRBJ2-1	15	TRBV7-2	CASSLVSVSYNEQFF	TGTGCCAGCAGCTTAGTAAGCGTCTCCTACAATGAGCAGTTCTTC
-	once	TRBJ2-3	13	TRBV7-9	CASSLDSPDTQYF	TGTGCCAGCAGCCTAGACAGCCCGGATACGCAGTATTTT
-	-	TRBJ1-2	15	TRBV5-1	CASKSRAGTNYGYTF	TGCGCCAGCAAGAGCAGGGCCGGAACTAACTATGGCTACACCTTC
TRBD2	once	TRBJ2-3	18	TRBV28	CASSQWTSGRHTADTQYF	TGTGCCAGCAGTCAGTGGACTAGCGGGAGGCACACGGCAGATACGCAGTATTTT
TRBD2	-	TRBJ2-4	17	TRBV4-2	CASSQVHREEAKNIQYF	TGTGCCAGCAGCCAAGTTCATCGGGAGGAGGCCAAAAACATTCAGTACTTC
TRBD1	-	TRBJ1-2	17	TRBV11-3	CASSAGLRDRVIHGYTF	TGTGCCAGCAGCGCCGGTCTTCGAGACAGGGTAATCCATGGCTACACCTTC
-	-	TRBJ2-7	15	TRBV5-1	CASSLAGGALYEQYF	TGCGCCAGCAGCTTGGCCGGTGGGGCCCTCTACGAGCAGTACTTC
-	once	TRBJ2-7	16	TRBV29-1	CSVEDQSGARTYEQYF	TGCAGCGTTGAAGATCAGTCGGGGGCCCGGACCTACGAGCAGTACTTC
-	-	TRBJ2-5	13	TRBV25-1	CASSGGIQETQYF	TGTGCCAGCAGTGGGGGGATCCAAGAGACCCAGTACTTC
-	-	TRBJ2-1	11	TRBV7-2	CASRGDNEQFF	TGTGCCAGCAGAGGGGATAATGAGCAGTTCTTC
-	once	TRBJ2-3	22	TRBV27	CASSRHGGSVRGDRGGTDTQYF	TGTGCCAGCAGTCGGCATGGTGGAAGTGTTCGCGGAGACAGGGGAGGGACAGATACGCAGTATTTT
TRBD2	-	TRBJ2-5	17	TRBV19	CASSPRLAGGPSETQYF	TGTGCCAGTAGTCCCCGACTAGCGGGAGGGCCCTCGGAGACCCAGTACTTC
-	-	TRBJ2-7	15	TRBV18	CASSPQCDGVYEQYF	TGTGCCAGCTCACCACAGTGCGACGGAGTATACGAGCAGTACTTC
-	-	TRBJ1-1	15	TRBV28	CASSLFLHLNTEAFF	TGTGCCAGCAGTTTATTCCTCCACCTGAACACTGAAGCTTTCTTT